The following is a TCR beta chain sequence with its context. Its binding antigen is unknown. There are no base qualities to consult, and no much larger clone falls within one base. This sample was included in a study of blood T cell repertoires in COVID-19 (TCRdb year 2020). Context from the whole study: Samples covering the acute and convalescent phases of COVID-19 were provided by collaborators in the United States, Italy and Spain. The dataset comprised deeply sampled blood TCRbeta repertoires from subjects exposed to, actively infected with, or recovered from COVID-19. The prospective study material was composed of cDNA or gDNA derived from T cells, B-cell-depleted T cells, or PBMCs. Sample metadata almost always included a de-identified subject ID, COVID-19 status, age in years and sex. The repertoires were made available in a free public database intended to serve as a resource for research on the immune response to SARS-CoV-2. Samples were obtained from the ongoing ImmuneRACE study (first 160 participants) and from over 1,000 subjects provided by 6 global collaborators. Where available, HLA class I and class II types were obtained from metadata supplied by the sample provider rather than from assay-based typing.

V is reduced by 2 bases and J by 8 bases, leaving a spacing of 12 bases between them. From the cysteine through the phenylalanine, the CDR3 covers 13 amino acids. CDR3 DNA is the only sequence kept; it has 39 bases, read in frame from the first base. The germline V gene (reference sequence) provides CDR1 MNHNY and CDR2 SVGAGI. The immunoSEQ Assay, a bias-controlled multiplex PCR, was used to amplify TCRbeta CDR3 regions from genomic DNA. Under the source paper's analysis protocol: The number of nucleated cells in each sample was estimated by amplification of reference gene primers within the assay. To quantify the absolute abundance of each unique TCRbeta CDR3 rearrangement, sequence reads were collapsed and filtered. For each sample, productive Simpson clonality was calculated as the square root of Simpson's diversity index over productive rearrangements. Held by TCRdb, this immuneACCESS table contains in-frame sequences only and omits some clones. Under half of the omission traces to an unresolved V gene where checked; the cause of the rest is unknown. V and J calls and clone size are as listed in that table; D and trimming were resolved from the DNA. The sample table lists about 85,000 clones, about 86% of them with a count of one. The top ten hold about 6.3% of the sample.

Paper-wide results and their limitations: The quantity of clinical and demographic metadata differed by source and by participant and was supplied without curation.

Whole blood was collected in K2EDTA tubes by collaborating institutions according to the institutions' own protocols. For TCRbeta analysis, collaborators shipped samples as frozen whole blood, isolated PBMCs, or DNA extracted from either of those sample types. This clonotype was sampled from a man aged 60 to 75 with acute or convalescent COVID-19. The chain employs TRBV6-6 and TRBJ1-1, with the identity of the D gene unclear. Sequences were obtained from peripheral blood. The CDR3 in this case is CASSYVAGGEAFF. The nucleotide sequence is TGTGCCAGCAGTTACGTTGCCGGAGGGGAAGCTTTCTTT.